These T cell receptor beta chains were read from a single sample in a study of PD-1 blockade in classical Hodgkin lymphoma. The protocol was immunoSEQ multiplex PCR, while the TCRdb copy is restricted to in-frame clones and leaves out a portion. The table shows over 20,000 clones, with about 80% occurring only once. Sequences were derived from peripheral blood mononuclear cells (PBMCs), sampled before the fourth cycle of nivolumab. Receptor source: a human donor with classical Hodgkin lymphoma. Each CDR3 is given with its conserved first and last residue. A D gene is named only where the DNA matches it firmly. Where a row states a size, it is once, few, many or the class of an expanded clone; other rows omit it.

>TRBJ2-5|.|TRBV5-4|.|13
TGTGCCAGCAGCTGGGACCTCCCGGGGACCCAGTACTTC
CASSWDLPGTQYF
>TRBJ1-5|.|TRBV7-9|.|15
TGTGCCAGCAGCTTAGCGGGGGATAGCAATCAGCCCCAGCATTTT
CASSLAGDSNQPQHF
>TRBJ2-3|.|TRBV4-2|.|12
TGTGCCAGCAGCCGGGAATTAGATACGCAGTATTTT
CASSRELDTQYF
>TRBJ2-5|.|TRBV5-6|.|15
TGTGCCAGCAGCTTGGGGGGACAAGGGACAGAGACCCAGTACTTC
CASSLGGQGTETQYF
>TRBJ2-2|.|TRBV25-1|once|14
TGTGCCAGCAGTGAATTGCCCCAGGGCGGGGAGCTGTTTTTT
CASSELPQGGELFF
>TRBJ1-4|.|TRBV5-1|.|13
TGCGCCAGCAGCTTGGGTTCGGGTTGGGAACTGTTTTTT
CASSLGSGWELFF
>TRBJ1-3|.|TRBV6-1|.|14
TGTGCCAGCACCCGGGGTCCCTCTGGAAACACCATATATTTT
CASTRGPSGNTIYF
>TRBJ2-5|TRBD1|TRBV2|few|16
TGTGCCAGCAGTTCTCCGGGACAGGGGACGAGGGAGACCCAGTACTTC
CASSSPGQGTRETQYF
>TRBJ2-7|.|TRBV6-6|.|14
TGTGCCAGCAGTTCCACCGACCTGCACTACGAGCAGTACTTC
CASSSTDLHYEQYF
>TRBJ2-5|.|TRBV5-6|.|14
TGTGCCAGCAGCTGGGGGGAGGTGAGCGAGACCCAGTACTTC
CASSWGEVSETQYF
>TRBJ2-7|.|TRBV6-6|.|15
TGTGCCAGCAGTCGGGCGGGGGCATACTCCTACGAGCAGTACTTC
CASSRAGAYSYEQYF
>TRBJ1-2|TRBD1|TRBV7-6|.|18
TGTGCCAGCAGCCCCCAGGGGAAGGGACAGGTTGCTAACTATGGCTACACCTTC
CASSPQGKGQVANYGYTF
>TRBJ2-3|TRBD2|TRBV5-5|.|15
TGTGCCAGCAGCCCGACTAGCGCCACCACAGATACGCAGTATTTT
CASSPTSATTDTQYF